This T cell receptor (beta chain) was documented in a study of glioma-infiltrating T cells after dendritic cell vaccination. The CDR3 extends over 21 amino acids. Germline CDR1 LNHDA, CDR2 SQIVND (reference sequence). V gave up 3 bases and J gave up 1 base, with 28 bases separating them. Only in-frame clones appear in the TCRdb table, and some are missing; sequencing was by immunoSEQ multiplex PCR. The sample lists about 82,000 clones, about 90% occurring once. The TCR originated in a human donor with glioblastoma. The rearrangement joins TRBV19 to TRBJ1-5; D unresolved. Specimen: blood, collected before dendritic cell vaccination. CDR3 region: CASSITRSPTTFPASNQPQHF. The CDR3 DNA follows: TGTGCCAGTAGTATTACTCGTTCCCCAACGACTTTCCCGGCGAGCAATCAGCCCCAGCATTTT.